The text below deals with one TCR beta chain. The germline V and J ends were trimmed by 2 bases and 1 base, with 3 bases remaining between them. Germline assignment: CDR1 GTSNPN and CDR2 SVGIG (reference sequence). This CDR3 comprises 13 residues. The data stem from a study of cytomegalovirus exposure and HLA in healthy donors. The PCR employed 60 Vbeta primers together with 13 Jbeta primers. Only in-frame clones appear in the TCRdb table, and some are missing; sequencing was by immunoSEQ multiplex PCR. The data show about 230,000 clones, with around four fifths seen just once and approximately 2.6% held by the top ten.

The sequencing input was PBMCs. The rearrangement links TRBV30 to TRBJ2-6; D is ambiguous. The sequence was collected from a woman aged 55-69 years in good health and CMV-seropositive. CDR3 loop: CAWSLSGANVLTF. The CDR3, as DNA: TGTGCCTGGAGTCTGTCTGGGGCCAACGTCCTGACTTTC.